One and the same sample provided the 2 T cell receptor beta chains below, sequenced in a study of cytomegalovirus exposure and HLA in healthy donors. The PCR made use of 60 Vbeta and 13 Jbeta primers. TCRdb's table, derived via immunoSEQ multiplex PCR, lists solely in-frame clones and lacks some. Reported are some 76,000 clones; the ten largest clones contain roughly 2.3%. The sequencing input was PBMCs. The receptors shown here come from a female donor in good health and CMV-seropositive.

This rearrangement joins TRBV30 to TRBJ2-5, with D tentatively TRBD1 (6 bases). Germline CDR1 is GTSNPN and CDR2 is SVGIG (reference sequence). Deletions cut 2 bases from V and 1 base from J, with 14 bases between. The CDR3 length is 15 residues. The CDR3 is CAWSRWMGAQETQYF. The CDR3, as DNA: TGTGCCTGGAGTAGATGGATGGGGGCCCAAGAGACCCAGTACTTC.

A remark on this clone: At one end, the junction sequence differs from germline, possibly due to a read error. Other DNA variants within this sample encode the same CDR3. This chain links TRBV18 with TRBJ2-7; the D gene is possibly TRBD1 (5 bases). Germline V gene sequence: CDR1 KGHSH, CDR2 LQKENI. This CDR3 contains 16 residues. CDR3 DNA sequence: TGCGCCAGCTCACCGTCCCGGGCAGGGATGGGTTACGAGCAGTACTTC. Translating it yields CASSPSRAGMGYEQYF.